Sequencing of this TCR beta chain was carried out in a study of T cell clonotyping in hematopoietic cell transplantation. Study-wide points: Few recipient clonotypes overlapped donors; over 95% were de novo at given depth. Higher Inverse Simpson Index values in graft donor and pretransplant recipient predicted broader posttransplant TCR diversity. Cells were unsorted, so CD4 and CD8 contributions were not separated. After transplant, recipient diversity fell while pathologically expanded clonotypes grew through day 180.

As for this clone: What it recognizes is unknown.

The CDR3 loop spans 13 amino acids. Germline trimming cut 6 bases from V and 5 bases from J; bases unmatched to any gene: 7. CDR1 is MNHNY, CDR2 SVGAGI, per germline (reference sequence). Method: immunoSEQ multiplex PCR; TCRdb's copy keeps in-frame clones and lacks some. The sample records approximately 12,000 clones, 80% to 90% being singletons. Material: peripheral blood mononuclear cells. J is TRBJ2-7 and V is TRBV6-6; 7 bases align to TRBD1. The TCR sequence derives from a human donor who either received an allogeneic hematopoietic cell transplant for a myeloid malignancy or was a related donor (not recorded which). Some clones in this sample may be carry-over from other donors' samples. The CDR3 nucleotides read TGTGCCAGCAGGACAGGGTTTATGAACGAGCAGTACTTC. Encoded protein: CASRTGFMNEQYF.